One sample yielded the 7 T cell receptor beta chains listed below, sequenced in a study of cytomegalovirus exposure and HLA in healthy donors (dated by TCRdb to about 2017). Libraries were made using the immunoSEQ multiplex PCR assay. The multiplex PCR relied on a mix of 60 forward primers for TCR Vbeta segments and 13 reverse primers for TCR Jbeta segments. Imported from immuneACCESS, the table was reduced by TCRdb to in-frame sequences with V and J called. These copies leave out some clones; in studies compared against another copy, an unresolved V gene accounts for under half, and the cause of the remainder is not known. This sample is represented by about 150,000 clones; approximately 82% of them were singletons. Nearly 6.5% of the sample lies in the top ten. Source material: PBMCs. These receptors were taken from a man aged 45-65 years in good health and CMV-seropositive.

This chain connects TRBV5-1 to TRBJ2-1; 14 bases map to TRBD2. The germline gives CDR1 SGHRS, CDR2 YFSETQ. The CDR3 is 17 amino acids. V was clipped by 4 bases and J by 0 bases; unmatched bases: 3. The CDR3 loop is CASSQGTSGGSYNEQFF. The CDR3, as DNA: TGCGCCAGCAGCCAAGGGACTAGCGGGGGCTCCTACAATGAGCAGTTCTTC.

This clone was seen a handful of times. The chain recombines TRBV7-9 with TRBJ1-4, with D possibly being TRBD1 (6 bases). Trimming shortened V by 4 bases and J by 7 bases, and 19 bases separated the two germline ends. The CDR3 is made up of 16 amino acids. CDR1 SEHNR and CDR2 FQNEAQ come from the germline V gene (reference sequence). CDR3: CASSSTGTPFSEKLFF. The CDR3 coding sequence is TGTGCCAGCAGCTCTACCGGGACACCATTCAGTGAAAAACTGTTTTTT.

The CDR3, as DNA: TGTGCCAGCAGCTTGCGGCAGGGGACTAATGAAAAACTGTTTTTT. Its translation: CASSLRQGTNEKLFF. The V call is TRBV5-4, the J call TRBJ1-4; D possibly corresponds to TRBD1 (6 bases). Per germline, CDR1 SGHNT and CDR2 YYREEE (reference sequence). Between the trimmed V and J ends, which lost 1 base and 2 bases, there was a span of 9 bases. There are 15 residues in the CDR3.

The table lists this clone with a few counts. The chain employs TRBV7-9 and TRBJ2-1; perhaps TRBD2 as D (5 bases). V was pared by 5 bases and J by 8 bases, with 16 bases between. This CDR3 comprises 14 residues. CDR1 is SEHNR and CDR2 is FQNEAQ in the germline V gene (reference sequence). CDR3 nucleotide sequence: TGTGCCAGCAGCCCGGTGAGGGTGGTCGATGAGCAGTTCTTC. This translates into CASSPVRVVDEQFF.

V gene TRBV6-5 combines with J gene TRBJ2-3, with D possibly TRBD1 on 7 matching bases. V lost 5 bases, J lost 9 bases, and 21 bases lay in between. CDR1 and CDR2 (germline): MNHEY, SVGAGI. The CDR3 runs 15 residues. The CDR3 protein is CASSTLTRGRGTQYF. The CDR3, as DNA: TGTGCCAGCAGTACCTTGACTAGGGGGCGGGGAACGCAGTATTTT.

V usage is TRBV19 and J usage is TRBJ1-6; TRBD1 matches 7 bases. This CDR3 contains 15 residues. Germline values: CDR1 LNHDA, CDR2 SQIVND (reference sequence). With V trimmed by 6 bases and J by 8 bases, 10 bases remained unmatched. CDR3 nucleotides: TGTGCCAGTAGCTCCCAGACAGGGATTCATTCACCCCTCCACTTT. Protein product: CASSSQTGIHSPLHF.

The rearrangement links TRBV2 to TRBJ2-3; 9 bases are shared with TRBD1. Germline V gives CDR1 SNHLY, CDR2 FYNNEI. The CDR3 runs to 13 residues. V was pared by 9 bases and J by 7 bases, with 8 bases of the junction left unmatched. The CDR3 reads CASLGTGLYTQYF. The CDR3 nucleotides are TGTGCCAGTCTGGGGACAGGGTTGTATACGCAGTATTTT.